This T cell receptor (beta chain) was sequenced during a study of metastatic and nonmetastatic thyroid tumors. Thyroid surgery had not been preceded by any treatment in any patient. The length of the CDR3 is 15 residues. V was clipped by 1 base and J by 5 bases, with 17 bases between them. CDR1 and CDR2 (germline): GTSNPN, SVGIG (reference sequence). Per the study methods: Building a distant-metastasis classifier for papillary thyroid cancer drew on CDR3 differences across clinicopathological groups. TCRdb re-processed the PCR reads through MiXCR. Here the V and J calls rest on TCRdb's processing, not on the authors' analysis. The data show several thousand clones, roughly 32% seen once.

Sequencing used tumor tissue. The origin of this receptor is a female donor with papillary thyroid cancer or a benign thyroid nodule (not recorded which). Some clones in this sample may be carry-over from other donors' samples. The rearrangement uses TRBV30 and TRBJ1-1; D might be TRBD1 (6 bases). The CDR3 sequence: CAWSATGQGRTEAFF. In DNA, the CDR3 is TGTGCCTGGAGTGCGACTGGGCAGGGGAGAACTGAAGCTTTCTTT.